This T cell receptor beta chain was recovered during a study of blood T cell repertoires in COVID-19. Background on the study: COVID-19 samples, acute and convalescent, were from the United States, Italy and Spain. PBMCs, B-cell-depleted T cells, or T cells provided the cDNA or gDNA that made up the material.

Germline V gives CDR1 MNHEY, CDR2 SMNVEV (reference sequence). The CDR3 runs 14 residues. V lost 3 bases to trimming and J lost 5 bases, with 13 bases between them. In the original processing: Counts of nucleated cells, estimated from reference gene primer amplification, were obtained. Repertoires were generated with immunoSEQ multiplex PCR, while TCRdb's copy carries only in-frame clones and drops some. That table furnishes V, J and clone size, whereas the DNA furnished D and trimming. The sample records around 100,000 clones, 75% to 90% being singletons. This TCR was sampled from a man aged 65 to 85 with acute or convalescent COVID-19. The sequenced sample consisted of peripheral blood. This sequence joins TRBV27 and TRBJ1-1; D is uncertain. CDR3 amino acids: CASSLEGGGTEAFF. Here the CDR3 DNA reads TGTGCCAGCAGTTTGGAGGGAGGAGGGACTGAAGCTTTCTTT.